The 26 T cell receptor beta chains below come from one sample, sequenced in a study of Graves' ophthalmopathy and Graves' hyperthyroidism. The authors amplified TCR beta CDR3 regions from RNA transcripts. Following a first-round RT-PCR that used HTBI primers, a second-round multiplex PCR was carried out. TCRdb reanalysed the multiplex PCR reads using MiXCR and keeps one entry per CDR3 protein. The sample comprises about 1.1 million distinct CDR3 sequences, less than 45% of which are singletons, and around 10% rests with the top ten. Sequencing was performed on peripheral blood or thyroid tissue (not recorded which). The receptors here all came from an adult man with Graves' hyperthyroidism.

The sample holds a few counts of this clonotype. The V gene is TRBV7-2, the J gene TRBJ1-1, with a tentative D call TRBD1 (5 bases). CDR3 length: 17 residues. CDR1 is SGHTA, CDR2 FQGNSA, per germline. V lost 5 bases, J lost 11 bases, and 30 bases lay in between. The CDR3 bases are TGTGCCAGCAGCCAAGCCCCTCCCTACAGGTATTCGGGCCATGCTTTCTTT. Translating it yields CASSQAPPYRYSGHAFF.

This clonotype has only a few counts. The chain has TRBV12-3 or TRBV12-4 and TRBJ1-1, with D tentatively TRBD1 (6 bases). This CDR3 is built from 16 residues. V lost 4 bases and J 1 base, leaving 16 bases between the germline ends. The CDR3 reads CASSYSQGKGNTEAFF. For the CDR3, the DNA is TGTGCCAGCAGTTACTCTCAGGGGAAAGGGAACACTGAAGCTTTCTTT.

Worth noting for this clonotype: Just one base apart from a much larger clone, this may be a read error. This rearrangement joins TRBV10-3 to TRBJ1-6; D possibly corresponds to TRBD1 (6 bases). The germline gives CDR1 ENHRY, CDR2 SYGVKD. The CDR3 sequence is 14 residues long. Trimming pared 1 base from V and 6 bases from J, leaving 7 bases between. DNA for the CDR3: TGTGCCATCAGTGAGTTGGGGGCTAATTCACCCCTCCACTTT. Its protein product is CAISELGANSPLHF.

This clonotype was detected many times. The chain combines TRBV29-1 with TRBJ1-5; D gene ambiguous. Germline assignment: CDR1 SQVTM and CDR2 ANQGSEA. The ends were cut back, 6 bases at V and 0 bases at J, with 12 bases in the middle. The CDR3 contains 14 residues. CDR3 DNA: TGCAGCGTCGTGCATGGAAATAGCAATCAGCCCCAGCATTTT. This translates into CSVVHGNSNQPQHF.

This clonotype was seen ten or more times. The rearrangement links TRBV15 to TRBJ1-1; D uncertain. Germline CDR1 reads LNHNV; CDR2 reads YYDKDF (reference sequence). The CDR3 consists of 14 residues. The V end was cut by 5 bases, the J end by 3 bases, with 13 bases between. This chain's CDR3 is CATSAFKGDTEAFF. DNA of the CDR3: TGTGCCACCAGCGCGTTCAAGGGCGACACTGAAGCTTTCTTT.

Many counts were recorded for this clonotype. This rearrangement joins TRBV20-1 to TRBJ1-1; D ambiguous. Germline CDR1 is DFQATT and CDR2 is SNEGSKA (reference sequence). V lost 5 bases, J lost 1 base, and 14 bases lay in between. This CDR3 is 14 amino acids long. The CDR3 DNA reads as TGCAGTGCTGGTATTAGTTCAGCGAACACTGAAGCTTTCTTT. Translating gives CSAGISSANTEAFF.

Ten or more counts support this clonotype. J is TRBJ2-7 and V is TRBV29-1, with 10 bases aligning to TRBD1. The CDR3 is made up of 16 amino acids. Germline trimming cut 4 bases from V and 3 bases from J; bases unmatched to any gene: 12. Germline V gene lookup returns CDR1 SQVTM and CDR2 ANQGSEA. CDR3: CSVGWGSGTGVYEQYF. CDR3 nucleotides: TGCAGCGTTGGATGGGGAAGCGGGACAGGGGTCTACGAGCAGTACTTC.

The V and J genes are TRBV7-3 and TRBJ1-1, with D tentatively TRBD1 (6 bases). The CDR3 spans 14 residues. Germline V gives CDR1 SGHTA, CDR2 FQGTGA. V lost 4 bases and J lost 0, with 9 bases in between. The CDR3 reads CASSWTAMNTEAFF. Written as DNA, the CDR3 is TGTGCCAGCAGCTGGACAGCAATGAACACTGAAGCTTTCTTT.

This clonotype was observed a handful of times. The chain uses TRBV5-7 and TRBJ2-2, with D maybe TRBD1 (5 bases). Being an ORF, TRBV5-7 has a function that is uncertain. V shed 3 bases and J shed 1 base, with 16 bases lying between them. CDR3 size: 17 residues. The DNA for the CDR3 is TGTGCCAGCAGCTCGGTAACAGGAATTGAGAACACCGGGGAGCTGTTTTTT. This gives the protein CASSSVTGIENTGELFF.

In this sample, this clonotype turned up many times. The chain employs TRBV19 and TRBJ1-4; D unresolved. The CDR3 contains 14 residues. Germline CDR1 and CDR2: LNHDA and SQIVND (reference sequence). V lost 10 bases and J lost 5, with 17 bases in between. The CDR3 DNA follows: TGTGCCACTCACAGAGACCGATCCAATGAAAAACTGTTTTTT. Its translation: CATHRDRSNEKLFF.

This rearrangement joins TRBV6-5 to TRBJ1-4; D gene uncertain. V lost 0 bases, J lost 8 bases, and 13 bases lay in between. The CDR3 consists of 15 residues. Germline V lookup: CDR1 MNHEY, CDR2 SVGAGI. This chain's CDR3 is CASSYSLGGIEKLFF. CDR3 DNA: TGTGCCAGCAGTTACTCGTTGGGTGGGATAGAAAAACTGTTTTTT.

As regards this clonotype: The junction and the germline gene differ at one end; a read error may be behind it. J is TRBJ2-7 and V is TRBV10-2; perhaps TRBD2 as D (6 bases). The CDR3 covers 13 residues. Per germline, CDR1 WSHSY and CDR2 SAAADI. CDR3 protein: CASSYGRGYEQCF. The CDR3 DNA reads TGTGCCAGCAGTTACGGGCGGGGCTACGAGCAGTGCTTC.

This clonotype has a handful of counts. V and J are TRBV9 and TRBJ1-1; 8 bases match TRBD1. CDR3 length equals 16 residues. Germline V lookup: CDR1 SGDLS, CDR2 YYNGEE. V shed 0 bases and J 1 base; nucleotides not matched to a gene: 5. DNA for the CDR3: TGTGCCAGCAGCGTAGCTTCGGGGACAGGGAACACTGAAGCTTTCTTT. This codes for CASSVASGTGNTEAFF.

This clonotype was observed a handful of times. The chain employs TRBV6-5 and TRBJ2-6, with D maybe TRBD2 (6 bases). CDR1 MNHEY and CDR2 SVGAGI come from the germline V gene. The CDR3 has 16 residues. The V end lost 0 bases, the J end lost 4 bases, and 10 bases lay between the germline ends. CDR3 sequence: CASSYSGGSGANVLTF. The CDR3 DNA sequence: TGTGCCAGCAGTTACTCCGGGGGATCCGGGGCCAACGTCCTGACTTTC.

At least ten counts were recorded for this clonotype. This chain joins TRBV2 and TRBJ2-2, with 8 bases matching TRBD2. In germline, CDR1 is SNHLY, CDR2 FYNNEI. This CDR3 is built from 14 residues. J was trimmed by 3 bases and V by 3 bases; bases with no gene match: 0. Here the CDR3 DNA reads TGTGCCAGCAGTGAGACTAGCGACACCGGGGAGCTGTTTTTT. It translates to CASSETSDTGELFF.

The chain uses TRBV10-3 and TRBJ2-3; 7 bases map to TRBD2. The CDR3 loop spans 14 amino acids. V was pared by 8 bases and J by 1 base, with 6 bases of the junction left unmatched. The germline V gene encodes CDR1 ENHRY and CDR2 SYGVKD. CDR3 DNA sequence: TGTGCCATCTCCGCGGGAGTGGGCACAGATACGCAGTATTTT. This sequence encodes CAISAGVGTDTQYF.

V gene TRBV12-3 or TRBV12-4 combines with J gene TRBJ2-5, with D maybe TRBD2 (5 bases). The germline V and J ends were trimmed by 6 bases and 4 bases, with 21 bases remaining between them. The CDR3 runs 16 residues. The CDR3 here is CASSNEKASWGETQYF. The CDR3 DNA sequence: TGTGCCAGCAGCAATGAGAAGGCTAGCTGGGGAGAGACCCAGTACTTC.

This chain links TRBV7-9 with TRBJ2-6; D is possibly TRBD1 (5 bases). In germline, CDR1 is SEHNR, CDR2 FQNEAQ (reference sequence). With 1 base removed from V and 0 bases from J, the gap between germline ends came to 10 bases. CDR3 length: 17 residues. CDR3 DNA: TGTGCCAGCAGCTTAGGTTTAGGGGACTCTGGGGCCAACGTCCTGACTTTC. It yields the protein CASSLGLGDSGANVLTF.

The genes are TRBV29-1 and TRBJ1-1; D is undetermined. CDR1 SQVTM and CDR2 ANQGSEA come from the germline V gene. The CDR3 length is 10 residues. Trimming stripped 4 bases from V and 11 bases from J, with 11 bases between. DNA for the CDR3: TGCAGCGTTGGCGTCGCGGGGGCTTTCTTT. Translation gives CSVGVAGAFF.

V and J are TRBV7-8 and TRBJ2-2; D is unresolved. This CDR3 has 17 amino acids. The germline V gene encodes CDR1 SGHVS and CDR2 FQNEAQ. Trimming cost V 2 bases and J 2 bases, with 15 bases left between them. Here the CDR3 DNA reads TGTGCCAGCAGCTTAAGTGCAGCAAGAGATAACACCGGGGAGCTGTTTTTT. This codes for CASSLSAARDNTGELFF. The full variable domain, its missing parts supplied by reference TRBV7-8 and TRBJ2-2, is GAGVSQSPRYKVAKRGQDVALRCDPISGHVSLFWYQQALGQGPEFLTYFQNEAQLDKSGLPSDRFFAERPEGSVSTLKIQRTQQEDSAVYLCASSLSAARDNTGELFFGEGSRLTVL.

As regards this clonotype: This may stem from a read error, because a much larger clone lies one nucleotide away. The rearrangement uses TRBV19 and TRBJ1-5; D is perhaps TRBD1 (5 bases). This CDR3 contains 16 residues. CDR1 and CDR2 from the germline V gene are LNHDA and SQIVND (reference sequence). CDR3 in amino acids: CASSHRQTYSNQSQHF. In nucleotides, the CDR3 is TGTGCCAGTAGTCATCGACAGACTTATAGCAATCAGTCCCAGCATTTT. Based on the CDR3 plus reference TRBV19 and TRBJ1-5, the full variable domain is DGGITQSPKYLFRKEGQNVTLSCEQNLNHDAMYWYRQDPGQGLRLIYYSQIVNDFQKGDIAEGYSVSREKKESFPLTVTSAQKNPTAFYLCASSHRQTYSNQSQHFGDGTRLSIL.

The gene calls are TRBV3-1 and TRBJ1-6, with TRBD1 identical over 8 bases. The CDR3 loop spans 16 amino acids. With 7 bases clipped from V and 4 bases from J, the junction kept 9 bases outside the gene matches. Germline assignment: CDR1 LGHDT and CDR2 YNNKEL (reference sequence). The DNA for the CDR3 is TGTGCCAGCACCAAAGGGAACAGGGGGTATAATTCACCCCTCCACTTT. Translation gives CASTKGNRGYNSPLHF.

V gene TRBV12-3 or TRBV12-4 combines with J gene TRBJ1-2; perhaps TRBD1 as D (6 bases). The CDR3 has 17 residues. Trimming removed 2 bases at V and 0 bases at J, with 16 bases between. The CDR3 nucleotides read TGTGCCAGCAGTTTAATGGGCAGGGGCCCAACTAACTATGGCTACACCTTC. This codes for CASSLMGRGPTNYGYTF.

This clonotype occurred once. The rearrangement joins TRBV19 to TRBJ1-2, with no clear D. CDR1 is LNHDA and CDR2 is SQIVND in the germline V gene (reference sequence). This CDR3 is built from 14 residues. Trimming took 7 bases from V and 3 from J, leaving 15 bases between them. Written as DNA, the CDR3 is TGTGCCAGTACCACTCGAGGGTTGGACTATGGCTACACCTTC. Translation gives CASTTRGLDYGYTF.

This clonotype was seen more than once but under ten times. The J gene is TRBJ1-3, the V gene TRBV25-1, with 7 nucleotides matching TRBD1. V shed 2 bases and J 4 bases; nucleotides not matched to a gene: 5. The germline V gene encodes CDR1 MGHDK and CDR2 SYGVNS. The CDR3 consists of 15 residues. For the CDR3, the DNA is TGTGCCAGCAGTGAAGCAGGGGGGATCGGAAACACCATATATTTT. It encodes CASSEAGGIGNTIYF.

This clonotype was seen at least ten times. The gene calls are TRBV7-8 and TRBJ1-5; no clear D. Trimming stripped 5 bases from V and 6 bases from J, with 11 bases between. The germline V gene encodes CDR1 SGHVS and CDR2 FQNEAQ. This CDR3 contains 13 residues. For the CDR3, the DNA is TGTGCCAGCAGCCCCTGGAGCGGTCAGCCCCAGCATTTT. This encodes CASSPWSGQPQHF.